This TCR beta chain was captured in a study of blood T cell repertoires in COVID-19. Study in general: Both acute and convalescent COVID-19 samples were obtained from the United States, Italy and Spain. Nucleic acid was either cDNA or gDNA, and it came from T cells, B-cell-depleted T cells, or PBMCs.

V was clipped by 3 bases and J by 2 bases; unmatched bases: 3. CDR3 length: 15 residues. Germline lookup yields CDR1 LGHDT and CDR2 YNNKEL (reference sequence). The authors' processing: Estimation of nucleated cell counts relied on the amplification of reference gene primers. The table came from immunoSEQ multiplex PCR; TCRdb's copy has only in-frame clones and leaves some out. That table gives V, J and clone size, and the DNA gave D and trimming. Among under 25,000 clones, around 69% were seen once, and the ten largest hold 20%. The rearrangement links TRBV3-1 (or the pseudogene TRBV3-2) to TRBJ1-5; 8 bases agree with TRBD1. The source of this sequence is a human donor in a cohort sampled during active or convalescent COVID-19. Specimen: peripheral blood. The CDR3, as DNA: TGTGCCAGCAGCCAGACAGGGGAAGGCAATCAGCCCCAGCATTTT. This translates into CASSQTGEGNQPQHF.